The clone carrying this T cell receptor beta chain was recorded at least ten times. Its antigen is still unknown. The record originates from a study of response to subunit inactivated influenza vaccine. Regarding the study as a whole: Authors suggested few new T cells are recruited by each seasonal influenza vaccination.

Germline V gene data show CDR1 as MGHRA and CDR2 as YSYEKL. V trimming: 0 bases; J trimming: 7 bases; junction bases outside the gene matches: 5. The CDR3 totals 16 residues. A single record per CDR3 protein comes from TCRdb applying MiXCR to the RT-PCR reads. The sample comprises about 160,000 distinct CDR3 sequences, about a tenth of which are singletons, and roughly 12% rests with the top ten. This chain joins TRBV4-1 and TRBJ2-1; the match to TRBD1 covers 11 bases. The specimen comprised non-naive T cells sorted from PBMCs, sampled 45 days after vaccination. This sequence was found in a man aged 45-65 years who received an inactivated influenza vaccine. The CDR3 loop is CASSQDPGQGANEQFF. In nucleotides, the CDR3 is TGCGCCAGCAGCCAAGATCCCGGACAGGGGGCAAATGAGCAGTTCTTC.